The 7 T cell receptor beta chains reported below all come from one sample, sequenced in a study of blood T cell repertoires in COVID-19 (dated by TCRdb to the early 2020s). The library relied on the immunoSEQ multiplex PCR assay. Drawn from immuneACCESS, this table holds only the in-frame rearrangements with V and J called that TCRdb kept. Clones are partly lost; checked studies trace under half to an unresolved V gene and leave the rest unexplained. Across this sample there are fewer than 350,000 clones, with roughly nine tenths seen only once. Roughly 6.3% of the sample goes to the ten largest clones. The sequenced material came from PBMCs or T cells enriched from blood (not recorded which). The receptors here all came from a woman between 35 and 50 years old who had recovered from COVID-19.

The chain combines TRBV28 with TRBJ2-5; 9 bases are shared with TRBD2. The junction had 5 bases not matched to a gene; V was cut back by 5 bases and J by 4 bases. CDR1 and CDR2 from the germline V gene are MDHEN and SYDVKM. The CDR3 is made up of 14 amino acids. The CDR3, as DNA: TGTGCCAGCAGTGCGGGAGGGCCGGTAGAGACCCAGTACTTC. It translates to CASSAGGPVETQYF.

The chain has TRBV18 and TRBJ2-5, with 8 bases fitting TRBD1. CDR3 length equals 16 residues. Germline V gene sequence: CDR1 KGHSH, CDR2 LQKENI. J gave up 5 bases and V 3 bases, and 11 bases lay outside the gene matches. CDR3 sequence reads: CASSPPATGAQETQYF. CDR3 in DNA: TGTGCCAGCTCACCTCCAGCGACAGGGGCCCAGGAGACCCAGTACTTC.

This clone was found once. The chain couples TRBV15 to TRBJ2-1; TRBD1 matches at 9 bases. With V trimmed by 6 bases and J by 7 bases, 10 bases remained unmatched. Germline V gives CDR1 LNHNV, CDR2 YYDKDF (reference sequence). The CDR3 length is 15 residues. The CDR3 is CATRMGQGLLNEQFF. The CDR3 DNA reads TGTGCCACCAGAATGGGACAGGGATTATTGAATGAGCAGTTCTTC. The full variable domain, with the rest looked up from reference TRBV15 and TRBJ2-1, is DAMVIQNPRYQVTQFGKPVTLSCSQTLNHNVMYWYQQKSSQAPKLLFHYYDKDFNNEADTPDNFQSRRPNTSFCFLDIRSPGLGDTAMYLCATRMGQGLLNEQFFGPGTRLTVL.

The genes are TRBV7-2 and TRBJ1-5, with TRBD1 identical over 8 bases. Germline CDR1 reads SGHTA; CDR2 reads FQGNSA. This CDR3 has 15 amino acids. V was clipped by 4 bases and J by 5 bases; unmatched bases: 7. CDR3 sequence: CASSSRTGPDQPQHF. In DNA form, the CDR3 reads TGTGCCAGCAGCTCGAGGACAGGGCCAGATCAGCCCCAGCATTTT.

Note on this clone: Other DNA sequences from this sample encode an identical CDR3 as well. The chain combines TRBV12-3 or TRBV12-4 with TRBJ2-5, with D uncertain. CDR3 length equals 13 residues. Trimming took 3 bases from V and 3 from J, leaving 8 bases between them. The CDR3 spells CASSFGQEETQYF. In nucleotides, the CDR3 is TGTGCCAGCAGTTTTGGGCAGGAAGAGACCCAGTACTTC.

This chain connects TRBV6-1 to TRBJ1-5, with D hard to call. CDR1 is MNHNS, CDR2 SASEGT, per germline. CDR3 length: 12 amino acids. Trimming took 2 bases from V and 6 from J, leaving 5 bases between them. In nucleotides, the CDR3 is TGTGCCAGCAGTGAAAGAGGTCAGCCCCAGCATTTT. As protein: CASSERGQPQHF.

The chain recombines TRBV21-1 with TRBJ2-1; the D call of TRBD2 is as the table states it, not checked on the DNA. TRBV21-1 is tagged as a pseudogene. The CDR3 is made up of 16 amino acids. This CDR3 is CASSPRVSRSYNEQFF. For the CDR3, the DNA is TGTGCCAGCAGCCCCCGGGTCTCTCGTTCCTACAATGAGCAGTTCTTC.